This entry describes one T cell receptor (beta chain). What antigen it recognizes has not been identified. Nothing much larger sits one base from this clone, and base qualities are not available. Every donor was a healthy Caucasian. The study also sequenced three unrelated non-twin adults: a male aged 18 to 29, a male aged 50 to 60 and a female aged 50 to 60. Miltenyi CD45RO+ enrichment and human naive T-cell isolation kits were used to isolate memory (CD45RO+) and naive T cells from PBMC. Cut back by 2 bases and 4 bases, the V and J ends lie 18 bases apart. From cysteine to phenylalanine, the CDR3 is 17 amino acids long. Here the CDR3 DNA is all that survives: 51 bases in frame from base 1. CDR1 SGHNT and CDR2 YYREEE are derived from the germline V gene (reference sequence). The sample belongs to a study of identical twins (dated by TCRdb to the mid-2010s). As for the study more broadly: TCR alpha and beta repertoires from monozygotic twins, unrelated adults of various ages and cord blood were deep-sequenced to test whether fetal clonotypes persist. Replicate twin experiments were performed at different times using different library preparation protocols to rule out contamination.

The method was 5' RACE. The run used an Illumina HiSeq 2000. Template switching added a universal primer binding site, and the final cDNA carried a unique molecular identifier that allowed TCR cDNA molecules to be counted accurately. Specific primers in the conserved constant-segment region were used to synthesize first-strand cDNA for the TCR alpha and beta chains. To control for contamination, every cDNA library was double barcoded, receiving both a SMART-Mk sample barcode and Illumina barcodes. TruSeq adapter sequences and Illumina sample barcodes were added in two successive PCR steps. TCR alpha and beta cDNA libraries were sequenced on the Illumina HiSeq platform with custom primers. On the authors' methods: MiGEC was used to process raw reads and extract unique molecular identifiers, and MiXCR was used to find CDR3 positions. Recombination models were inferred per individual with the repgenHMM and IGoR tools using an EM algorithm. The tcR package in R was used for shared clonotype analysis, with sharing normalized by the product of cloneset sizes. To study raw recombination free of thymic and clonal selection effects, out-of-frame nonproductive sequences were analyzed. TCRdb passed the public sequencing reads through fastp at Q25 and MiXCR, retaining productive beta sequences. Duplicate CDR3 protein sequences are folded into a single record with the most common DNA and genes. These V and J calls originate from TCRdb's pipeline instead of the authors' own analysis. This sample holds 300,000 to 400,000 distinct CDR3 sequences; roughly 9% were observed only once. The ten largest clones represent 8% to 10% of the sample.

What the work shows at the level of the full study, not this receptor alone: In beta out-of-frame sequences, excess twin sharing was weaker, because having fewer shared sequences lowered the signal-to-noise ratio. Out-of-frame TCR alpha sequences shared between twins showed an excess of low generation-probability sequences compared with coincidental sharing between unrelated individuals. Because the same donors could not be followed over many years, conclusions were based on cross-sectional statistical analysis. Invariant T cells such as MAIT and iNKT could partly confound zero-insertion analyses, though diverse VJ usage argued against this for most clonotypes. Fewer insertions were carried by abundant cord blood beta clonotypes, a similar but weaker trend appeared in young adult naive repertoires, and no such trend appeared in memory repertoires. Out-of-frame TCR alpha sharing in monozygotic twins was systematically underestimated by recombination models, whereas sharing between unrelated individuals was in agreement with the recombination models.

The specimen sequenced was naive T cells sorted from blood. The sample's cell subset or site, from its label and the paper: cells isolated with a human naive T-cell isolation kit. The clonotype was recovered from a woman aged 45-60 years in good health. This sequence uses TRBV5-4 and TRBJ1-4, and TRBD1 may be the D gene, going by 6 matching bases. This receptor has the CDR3 CASSFWGTGPDNEKLFF. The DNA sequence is TGTGCCAGCAGCTTTTGGGGTACAGGGCCGGATAATGAAAAACTGTTTTTT.